The subject of this entry is one T cell receptor (beta chain). The antigen remains unidentified. This sample is drawn from a study of T cell responses to AZD1222 COVID-19 vaccine. Background on the study: Doses given second, at about 4 or about 12 weeks, were pooled.

Clones were sequenced by immunoSEQ multiplex PCR, and TCRdb holds only the in-frame ones, with some missing. Of about 180,000 clones listed, roughly 89% are singletons. The CDR3 loop spans 14 amino acids. Trimming took 8 bases from V and 4 from J; bases not matched to a gene: 5. From germline, CDR1 is ENHRY and CDR2 SYGVKD. Study outcomes and limitations: Among the donors, most were white British and more were female, and clonal diversity was possibly underestimated. Breadth and depth of Spike-specific TCRs rose after two AZD1222 doses. Just a handful of AZD1222 recipients were seropositive at baseline.

The chain uses TRBV10-3 and TRBJ1-4; 9 bases agree with TRBD1. The TCR was taken from an adult in good health. The sequences come from peripheral blood, collected on day 0 of AZD1222 vaccination. The CDR3 is CAIARQGGNEKLFF. DNA for the CDR3: TGTGCCATCGCTCGACAGGGGGGTAATGAAAAACTGTTTTTT.